This TCR beta chain appears in the sequencing data of a study of T cells in Graves' hyperthyroidism and ophthalmopathy. Study-level results: Appearing also in blood were most of the thyroid clonotypes expanded above 0.001.

Researchers defined stable Graves' hyperthyroidism as no ophthalmopathy progression within 18 months. The patients, who ranged from 18 to 65 in age, presented with newly diagnosed hyperthyroidism lasting under 2 months. Used for diagnoses were clinical symptoms, serum thyroxine and TRAb, thyroid ultrasound and orbital computed tomography. With regard to this clonotype: Its specificity is unknown. A single base separates this from a much larger clone, so it may be a read error.

V was clipped by 0 bases and J by 6 bases, with 12 bases between them. The CDR3 is made up of 13 amino acids. Germline loops: CDR1 GTSNPN, CDR2 SVGIG (reference sequence). Amplified TCR beta CDR3 regions came from RNA transcripts. First-round RT-PCR of the TCR CDR3 relied on the HTBI primer set. TCRdb re-called the multiplex PCR reads with MiXCR, one entry per CDR3 protein. The table includes a few hundred thousand distinct CDR3 sequences, approximately 14% detected once. The material sequenced was blood. This clonotype was obtained from a woman in her 40s with Graves' hyperthyroidism. The genes are TRBV30 and TRBJ2-7; D may be TRBD2 (5 bases). CDR3 nucleotide sequence: TGTGCCTGGAGTGTACAGAGGGCTCCCGAGCAGTACTTC. Residues: CAWSVQRAPEQYF.